This T cell receptor beta chain appears in the sequencing data of a study of blood T cell repertoires in COVID-19. The CDR3 sequence is 16 residues long. Per germline, CDR1 SGHVS and CDR2 FQNEAQ. Trimming cost V 5 bases and J 4 bases; bases outside gene matches: 13. The data were produced by immunoSEQ multiplex PCR, yet TCRdb's version contains in-frame clones alone and is incomplete. The sample contains 250,000 to 300,000 clones, 85% to 90% of which appear only once. The gene calls are TRBV7-8 and TRBJ2-7; 8 bases fit TRBD2. Sequencing input: peripheral blood. The clonotype comes from a woman aged 60-70 years with COVID-19, enrolled during active disease. CDR3 loop: CASSPGGGRRGYEQYF. In DNA, the CDR3 is TGTGCCAGCAGCCCTGGAGGCGGGAGGCGGGGATACGAGCAGTACTTC.